These 21 T cell receptor beta chains were sequenced from one sample in a study of T-cell memory formation after mild COVID-19. TCRdb re-derived calls from the 5' RACE reads in MiXCR, one entry per CDR3 protein. The repertoire consists of approximately 340,000 distinct CDR3 sequences, with 13% occurring once and the leading ten covering roughly a fifth. The sample comprised PBMCs or a T cell subset sorted from them (not recorded which). Source of these receptors: a man younger than 35 who had mild COVID-19 (a few samples of this study predate the infection). Cell type and time point are not known.

This chain connects TRBV6-2 or TRBV6-3 to TRBJ1-1; possible D gene TRBD1, 5 bases. V lost 2 bases to trimming and J lost 1 base, with 8 bases between them. Germline lookup yields CDR1 MNHEY and CDR2 SVGEGT. The CDR3 is made up of 14 amino acids. The CDR3 nucleotides read TGTGCCAGCAGTTACGGGGCGGCGAACACTGAAGCTTTCTTT. As protein: CASSYGAANTEAFF.

This clonotype was observed a few times. The chain joins TRBV4-2 to TRBJ2-1; the D gene is possibly TRBD1 (6 bases). CDR1 and CDR2 from the germline V gene are LGHNA and YNFKEQ. V was clipped by 1 base and J by 0 bases, with 13 bases between them. The CDR3 consists of 17 residues. The CDR3, as DNA: TGTGCCAGCAGCCAAGTAGGGACACCAGGCTCCTACAATGAGCAGTTCTTC. It encodes CASSQVGTPGSYNEQFF.

This clonotype was detected only a few times. V is TRBV12-5 and J is TRBJ2-5, with no clear D. Per germline, CDR1 LGHNT and CDR2 FRNRAP. This CDR3 has 9 residues. Trimming removed 5 bases from V and 6 bases from J, with 1 base in between. The CDR3 DNA sequence: TGTGCTAGTGGTCAGACCCAGTACTTC. Amino acid sequence: CASGQTQYF.

This clonotype occurred a few times. This sequence joins TRBV7-9 and TRBJ1-1, with D possibly TRBD1 on 5 matching bases. Germline-derived CDR1 and CDR2 are SEHNR and FQNEAQ (reference sequence). V was shortened by 5 bases and J by 8 bases, with 18 bases between the two germline ends. The CDR3 extends over 14 amino acids. CDR3 residues: CASSPPPGPSEAFF. CDR3 nucleotides: TGTGCCAGCAGCCCCCCTCCGGGACCCAGCGAAGCTTTCTTT.

The chain couples TRBV3-1 to TRBJ2-3, with D possibly matching TRBD1 (6 bases). The CDR3 sequence is 15 residues long. V shed 4 bases and J shed 5 bases, with 16 bases lying between them. The germline V gene encodes CDR1 LGHDT and CDR2 YNNKEL (reference sequence). The CDR3 DNA reads TGTGCCAGCAGCCCTGGGGGCGCTTTTGAAGATACGCAGTATTTT. It translates to CASSPGGAFEDTQYF.

The V gene is TRBV2, the J gene TRBJ1-2; D uncertain. Trimming left V 6 bases short and J 2 bases short, with 13 bases between. Germline CDR1 and CDR2: SNHLY and FYNNEI. The CDR3 is 14 residues long. The CDR3 DNA reads TGTGCCAGCAGGACGAGTGACGGCAACTATGGCTACACCTTC. This codes for CASRTSDGNYGYTF.

This clonotype has only a few counts. The CDR3 coding sequence is TGTGCCAGCAGCTTACTTGGCAGGGGGGAAGAGACCCAGTACTTC. Protein sequence: CASSLLGRGEETQYF. The rearrangement joins TRBV7-2 to TRBJ2-5; TRBD1 might be the D (7 bases). Germline V lookup: CDR1 SGHTA, CDR2 FQGNSA. The CDR3 sequence is 15 residues long. Trimming stripped 2 bases from V and 3 bases from J, with 13 bases between.

About this clonotype itself: A much larger clone differs from this one at a single base, so this may be a read error. The rearrangement links TRBV12-3 or TRBV12-4 to TRBJ2-2; 9 nucleotides agree with TRBD1. The V and J ends lost 6 bases and 3 bases, in that order; junction bases with no gene match: 5. The CDR3 is 15 amino acids. The CDR3 nucleotides are TGTGCCAGCAGCTCGGGACAGGGTTACACCGGGGAGCTGTTTTTT. It specifies CASSSGQGYTGELFF.

The CDR3, as DNA: TGTGCCAGCAGTTACAAGACGGAGGTAAACACTGAAGCTTTCTTT. This translates into CASSYKTEVNTEAFF. The gene calls are TRBV6-5 and TRBJ1-1, with D uncertain. The CDR3 is 15 residues long. Germline assignment: CDR1 MNHEY and CDR2 SVGAGI. Trimming cost V 2 bases and J 2 bases, with 12 bases left between them.

The chain employs TRBV9 and TRBJ2-3, with D possibly being TRBD2 (6 bases). CDR3 size: 14 residues. Germline CDR1 SGDLS, CDR2 YYNGEE. V gave up 5 bases and J gave up 4 bases, with 14 bases separating them. In DNA, the CDR3 is TGTGCCAGCAGAGCCGGGGGTTCCCCAGATACGCAGTATTTT. The encoded protein is CASRAGGSPDTQYF.

This clonotype has a handful of counts. The chain uses TRBV7-6 and TRBJ2-2; D call uncertain. This CDR3 comprises 14 residues. Germline-derived CDR1 and CDR2 are SGHVS and FNYEAQ. V was clipped by 1 base and J by 3 bases, with 6 bases between them. CDR3 nucleotides: TGTGCCAGCAGCTTAGGGGTGGACACCGGGGAGCTGTTTTTT. Translation: CASSLGVDTGELFF.

This rearrangement joins TRBV3-1 to TRBJ2-1, with 11 bases matching TRBD2. V dropped 3 bases and J dropped 9; count of bases not matched to a gene: 7. CDR3 length: 15 amino acids. Germline CDR1 LGHDT, CDR2 YNNKEL (reference sequence). The CDR3 DNA reads TGTGCCAGCAGCCAGAATAGCGGGGGGGCTGGTGAGCAGTTCTTC. It yields the protein CASSQNSGGAGEQFF.

V gene TRBV7-9 combines with J gene TRBJ2-2; no clear D. Between the trimmed V and J ends, which lost 2 bases and 2 bases, there was a span of 9 bases. This CDR3 has 15 residues. Germline V gene sequence: CDR1 SEHNR, CDR2 FQNEAQ (reference sequence). The CDR3 sequence is CASSLLGSNTGELFF. CDR3 nucleotides: TGTGCCAGCAGCTTACTAGGATCTAACACCGGGGAGCTGTTTTTT.

This clonotype was counted between two and nine times. CDR3 sequence: CASSQGQGFTGELFF. In DNA form, the CDR3 reads TGCGCCAGCAGCCAGGGACAGGGGTTCACCGGGGAGCTGTTTTTT. The V and J genes are TRBV5-1 and TRBJ2-2; 10 nucleotides line up with TRBD1. V lost 4 bases to trimming and J lost 4 bases; unmatched junction nucleotides: 4. Germline V CDR1 and CDR2: SGHRS, YFSETQ. The CDR3 runs 15 residues.

The rearrangement links TRBV5-1 to TRBJ2-5, with D unclear. This CDR3 region has 15 residues. Trimming left V 1 base short and J 3 bases short, with 13 bases between. Germline CDR1 SGHRS, CDR2 YFSETQ. CDR3 loop: CASSLIGPPKETQYF. The CDR3 region has the DNA TGCGCCAGCAGCTTGATCGGACCGCCCAAAGAGACCCAGTACTTC.

The chain is built from TRBV6-2 or TRBV6-3 and TRBJ2-1; either TRBD1 or TRBD2 may fit D (5 bases each). The CDR3 totals 14 residues. Germline V CDR1 and CDR2: MNHEY, SVGEGT. V was cut by 2 bases and J by 8 bases, with 13 bases left in between. Here the CDR3 reads CASSYGPRDHEQFF. CDR3 sequence (DNA): TGTGCCAGCAGTTACGGTCCCAGGGACCATGAGCAGTTCTTC.

The chain recombines TRBV6-5 with TRBJ1-3; the D is unclear. The V gene's germline CDR1 is MNHEY and CDR2 SVGAGI. With 2 bases removed from V and 0 bases from J, the gap between germline ends came to 8 bases. There are 15 residues in the CDR3. CDR3 DNA: TGTGCCAGCAGTTACCAGGCCAGCTCTGGAAACACCATATATTTT. This encodes CASSYQASSGNTIYF.

The genes are TRBV24-1 and TRBJ2-5; D is possibly TRBD1 or TRBD2 (5 bases each). The CDR3 extends over 13 amino acids. Deletions cut 9 bases from V and 4 bases from J, with 14 bases between. From germline, CDR1 is KGHDR and CDR2 SFDVKD. Written as DNA, the CDR3 is TGTGCCACCCGTTCCGGGGCCGGAGAGACCCAGTACTTC. Its protein is CATRSGAGETQYF.

A few counts support this clonotype. V is TRBV7-9 and J is TRBJ2-3, with D possibly TRBD2 on 5 matching bases. The CDR3 is made up of 12 amino acids. Trimming cost V 5 bases and J 10 bases, with 13 bases left between them. From germline, CDR1 is SEHNR and CDR2 FQNEAQ (reference sequence). Written as DNA, the CDR3 is TGTGCCAGCAGCCCACTAGGGCCTGCGCAGTATTTT. This sequence encodes CASSPLGPAQYF.

The V gene is TRBV10-3, the J gene TRBJ2-2; 7 bases align to TRBD1. The CDR3 extends over 15 amino acids. Germline CDR1 and CDR2: ENHRY and SYGVKD. V lost 3 bases, J lost 4 bases, and 5 bases stayed unmatched. The CDR3 loop is CAISEGTESTGELFF. The CDR3, as DNA: TGTGCCATCAGTGAAGGGACAGAAAGCACCGGGGAGCTGTTTTTT.

The genes are TRBV5-6 and TRBJ2-3; 9 bases align to TRBD2. The ends lost 4 bases at V and 4 bases at J; junction bases unmatched: 10. There are 16 residues in the CDR3. Germline V gene sequence: CDR1 SGHDT, CDR2 YYEEEE. This CDR3 is CASSPPPSGIPDTQYF. The DNA of the CDR3 is TGTGCCAGCAGCCCCCCCCCTAGCGGGATCCCAGATACGCAGTATTTT.